This T cell receptor (beta chain) is from a study of cytomegalovirus exposure and HLA in healthy donors (dated by TCRdb to about 2017). Background on the whole study: In an earlier analysis of some 610 of the donors, less than 350 Gb of sequence data and approximately 120 million unique TCR beta sequences from 150 million to 200 million T cells were reported. Among the 398 genotyped donors, roughly 80% belonged to the genetic ancestry cluster associated with self-reported Caucasian donors. In an earlier analysis of a few hundred of the donors, high-throughput TCR beta sequencing was used to judge whether each TCR beta V gene segment behaved as functional or pseudogenic. The later analysis used no new phenotypic data to find candidate immune exposures, relying instead on TCR beta sequences and their occurrence across donors. The study combined high-throughput TCR immunosequencing, statistical association of individual TCRs with disease status, and machine learning to predict cytomegalovirus infection status. The study used immunosequencing to profile the T cell repertoires of under 700 subjects and linked those repertoires to cytomegalovirus serostatus. All discovery cohort repertoires had been generated using a single sequencing platform. Alongside the repertoire data, information on donor age, sex, ethnicity and CMV serostatus was compiled. Among about 360 genotyped donors of the cohort, an average of approximately 240,000 unique TCR beta nucleotide sequences were sequenced per donor, roughly 20% of them non-productive. Four to six DR-DQ haplotypes were handled as single units for association and clustering because linkage in the cohort was strong. The number of typed donors differed by locus: about 620-630 for A, B, C, DRB1 and DQB1; some 500 for DQA1; 606 for DPA1; and 400 to 480 for DPB1. To study patterns of TCR occurrence, a later analysis re-analyzed previously published TCR beta repertoires from 650 to 750 donors and added high-resolution HLA genotyping. An early release that covered 640 HLA-typed donors contained around 300 gigabases of sequencing data and around 80 million unique TCR sequences. The study was designed to test whether signatures of past pathogen exposure could be identified by cataloging public T cell receptors. Genome-wide SNP genotypes for about 60% of the roughly 700 donors were used in a later genetic analysis, which treated that subset as a discovery cohort. In addition to the first cohort of approximately 670 subjects, a separate validation cohort of approximately 130 different subjects was used. Both class I and class II loci were covered by HLA typing, at four-digit resolution.

Receptor amplification or capture employed the immunoSEQ multiplex PCR assay. A mixture of 60 forward primers for TCR Vbeta segments and 13 reverse primers for TCR Jbeta segments was used in the multiplex PCR. The CDR3 region of rearranged TCR beta genes was amplified from genomic DNA by a multiplex PCR assay. The amplified TCR beta libraries were sequenced on the Illumina HiSeq System as 87-base-pair reads. For the original study's pipeline: A later analysis tallied tens of millions of unique TCR beta chains across the approximately 670 repertoires, and around 10 million of those chains were shared by two or more donors. Raw reads were error-corrected and collapsed into unique sequences with a nearest-neighbor algorithm that merged closely related sequences to remove PCR and sequencing errors. Alignment of CDR3 sequences to IMGT reference sequences was used to assign V, D and J gene segments. Each retained sequence needed at least a six-nucleotide match to both a V gene segment and a J gene segment. Rearrangements were classified as productive when the CDR3 lacked stop codons and remained in frame with V and J, and all other rearrangements were classified as non-productive. CDR3 was defined by IMGT convention, running from the second conserved V-encoded cysteine to the conserved J-encoded phenylalanine. The earlier analysis of about 610 of the donors excluded any sequence lacking an unambiguous match to a single V gene segment. In an earlier analysis of 587 of the donors, a V segment was called functional when productive rearrangements were above 56.7%, and segregating when the standard deviation between donors exceeded 5%. A statistical classification framework was developed to diagnose cytomegalovirus status using the catalog of TCR beta chain sequences. In a later analysis, TCR nucleotide sequences were compared against IMGT/GENE-DB human TR gene sequences so that V and J genes could be assigned. Using the TCRdist pipeline, a later analysis assigned CDR3 sequences along with most-parsimonious VDJ recombination scenarios. In a later analysis, each TCR beta chain was defined by its CDR3 amino acid sequence together with its V-gene family, and reads without a unique V-gene family were excluded. As a way to deal with suspected cross-contamination and a sequencing artifact, a later analysis dropped approximately 590 nucleotide sequences that were highly shared and had low generation probability. In a later analysis, a clonal expansion index for each public chain was calculated from normalized within-repertoire ranks of inferred template counts. A later analysis computed generation probabilities with a VDJ recombination model fitted to out-of-frame rearrangements, and checked the results against IGoR. Hypergeometric tests were used in a later analysis to score TCR-TCR, TCR-HLA and TCR-CMV co-occurrence, with a repertoire-size bias correction applied to the TCR pairs. In a later analysis, false discovery rates were estimated by permuting HLA or CMV assignments 20 times. A later analysis grouped co-occurring TCRs with DBSCAN, adding TCRdist sequence similarity when clustering within HLA-allele-positive subsets. For co-occurrence clustering, repertoires with fewer than 30,000 or more than 120,000 public chains were excluded, along with a handful of repertoires with anomalous nucleotide sharing. The table comes from immuneACCESS by way of TCRdb, which keeps in-frame sequences with V and J called. Part of the clones is missing from these tables; in studies checked, under half for an unresolved V gene and the rest for unknown reasons. For V, J and clone size, that table is used; D and trimming come from the DNA. Recorded for this sample are about 200,000 clones; approximately 80% of them occurred a single time. In total, the top ten clones hold about 3.1% of the sample.

Notes on this clone: Its antigen remains unidentified. Per-base quality was not reported, and no clone a single base away is much larger than it.

Paper-wide results and their limitations: Linkage disequilibrium might explain the correlated functional status among segregating V segments, but an unknown experimental factor could not be ruled out. In a later analysis, HLA-associated TCR beta chains were found to be more clonally expanded and to have lower generation probabilities than equally common non-associated chains. The study gave a list of 150 to 200 TCR beta chains associated with cytomegalovirus. In an earlier analysis of some 640 of the donors, most TCR beta V segments were observed in productive rearrangements about 90% or about 30% of the time, broadly matching IMGT annotations. Because counts were too low, more than 15 rarely observed V segments, including chromosome 9 orphons, were excluded from the earlier analysis of 587 of the donors. Strong co-occurrence of HLA alleles, especially DR and DQ, made assigning TCR associations to individual alleles difficult. In a later analysis, most CMV-associated TCR beta chains were found to appear HLA-restricted, with HLA associations seemingly driven largely by CMV exposure. The presence/absence analyses assumed that sequencing depth was roughly uniform across donors, and that assumption may not be true. In both the original and validation cohorts, the classifier was reported to diagnose cytomegalovirus status with high specificity and sensitivity. A later genetic analysis reported fewer N-insertions in productive TCRs among donors in an Asian-associated ancestry cluster than the roughly 700-donor mean. The sequencing pipeline was judged likely to have produced a cluster of highly shared sequence variants as a technical artifact. In a later analysis, the rate of TCR association differed among HLA loci, with DRB1 alleles having the most associated TCRs and HLA-C alleles having the fewest. V-gene and J-gene trimming of TCR beta chains was associated with a missense DCLRE1C variant in a later genetic analysis, and the association was replicated in an independent cohort. CMV serostatus was the only immune exposure information available for the cohort. A few of the identified cytomegalovirus-associated TCR beta chains were confirmed in vitro to be specific for cytomegalovirus antigens. In a later analysis, several top co-occurrence clusters were reported to appear linked to parvovirus B19, influenza, CMV and Epstein-Barr virus. A further reported finding was that TCR beta sequences accurately predicted the HLA-A and HLA-B alleles for most subjects in the first cohort. At a false discovery rate of 0.05, a later analysis linked 15,000 to 20,000 TCR beta sequences to specific HLA alleles. HLA typing was unavailable for some donors at each locus, so association tests used only the typed subset. The authors suggested that the approach could potentially be generalized to other disease states and immunological phenotypes. While some public TCRs were present in many individuals, most TCR sequences turned up only very rarely across donors. The cohort was sequenced for TCR beta chains only, and without alpha or paired-chain data the features that could be detected were limited.

The cohort consisted of some 730 healthy bone marrow donors. All cohort members were sampled while nominally healthy, although unrecorded immune exposures were likely present. The donor was CMV seronegative and belonged to the group of around 400 seronegative cohort members. A peripheral blood sample was provided by each donor, and peripheral blood mononuclear cells were used for TCR beta sequencing. The Qiagen DNeasy Blood Extraction Kit was used to extract genomic DNA from the blood cell samples. Sequences were obtained from PBMCs. The receptor comes from a man aged 25-45 years in good health and CMV-seronegative.

CDR3 protein: CASSALAGGPSEQYF. The nucleotide sequence is TGTGCCAGCAGCGCACTAGCGGGGGGGCCGAGCGAGCAGTACTTC. The chain links TRBV7-2 with TRBJ2-7; 13 central bases correspond to TRBD2. V lost 5 bases and J lost 6 bases, and the count of bases not matched to a germline gene is 7. From cysteine to phenylalanine, the CDR3 is 15 amino acids long. The DNA shown is the 45-base CDR3, in frame from base 1. CDR1 and CDR2 (SGHTA, FQGNSA) derive from the germline V gene.